A single sample gave rise to the 25 T cell receptor beta chains below, sequenced in a study of control samples from healthy donors and cancer patients. Assay: immunoSEQ multiplex PCR; the TCRdb copy retains only in-frame clones and omits some. The table includes about 41,000 clones, roughly 94% detected once. Material for sequencing was blood. Every receptor here comes from a man in his sixties in good health.

The chain is built from TRBV30 and TRBJ2-7, with a possible D match to TRBD2 (5 bases). V was trimmed by 1 base and J by 6 bases, leaving 16 bases between them. The CDR3 has 14 residues. The germline V gene has CDR1 GTSNPN and CDR2 SVGIG (reference sequence). In nucleotides, the CDR3 is TGTGCCTGGAGTGGAGGGAGTTTGAGACCCGAGCAGTACTTC. It yields the protein CAWSGGSLRPEQYF.

The rearrangement links TRBV21-1 to TRBJ1-3. TRBV21-1 is described as a pseudogene. The CDR3 runs to 16 residues. CDR3 coding DNA: TGTGCCAGCAGCAAAGCGCAACGGCGACGGAAACAAGCCATATATTTT. It yields the protein CASSKAQRRRKQAIYF.

This clone was detected only once. V and J are TRBV28 and TRBJ2-7; TRBD2 might be the D (7 bases). This CDR3 contains 13 residues. Germline CDR1 is MDHEN and CDR2 is SYDVKM. The V gene lost 7 bases and the J gene lost 5 bases, with 15 bases spanning the gap. DNA for the CDR3: TGTGCCAGCACCGGCCCGGGGGGCCACGAGCAGTACTTC. This sequence encodes CASTGPGGHEQYF.

This chain links TRBV18 with TRBJ2-5; perhaps TRBD1 as D (5 bases). There are 13 residues in the CDR3. Germline V gene data show CDR1 as KGHSH and CDR2 as LQKENI. Trimming stripped 3 bases from V and 4 bases from J, with 9 bases between. This CDR3 is CASSPRRGETQYF. CDR3 nucleotide sequence: TGTGCCAGCTCACCTCGAAGGGGAGAGACCCAGTACTTC.

The chain links TRBV9 to TRBJ2-7, with a weak D call TRBD2 (5 bases). This CDR3 is built from 13 residues. Germline V lookup: CDR1 SGDLS, CDR2 YYNGEE. Trimming pared 2 bases from V and 3 bases from J, leaving 9 bases between. As DNA, the CDR3 is TGTGCCAGCAGCGTGAGGGCCGACTACGAGCAGTACTTC. This translates into CASSVRADYEQYF.

This chain connects TRBV7-3 to TRBJ2-1; 12 bases are shared with TRBD1. The germline V gene encodes CDR1 SGHTA and CDR2 FQGTGA. CDR3 length: 16 residues. With 5 bases clipped from V and 7 bases from J, the junction kept 9 bases outside the gene matches. CDR3 region: CASSQLPGQGANEQFF. The CDR3 region has the DNA TGTGCCAGCAGCCAGTTACCGGGACAGGGGGCTAATGAGCAGTTCTTC.

This chain joins TRBV10-3 and TRBJ1-5; 11 bases map to TRBD1. CDR3 size: 17 residues. V lost 5 bases to trimming and J lost 1 base; unmatched junction nucleotides: 7. Germline CDR1 ENHRY, CDR2 SYGVKD. CDR3 nucleotide sequence: TGTGCCATCAGTCCCGGGACAGGGGGTAGAAGCAATCAGCCCCAGCATTTT. It specifies CAISPGTGGRSNQPQHF.

V is TRBV27 and J is TRBJ1-3; unclear D gene. Germline V gene data show CDR1 as MNHEY and CDR2 as SMNVEV (reference sequence). Deletions cut 4 bases from V and 1 base from J, with 8 bases between. The CDR3 loop spans 14 amino acids. The CDR3 spells CASSSPSSGNTIYF. The DNA for the CDR3 is TGTGCCAGCAGTTCCCCCAGTTCTGGAAACACCATATATTTT.

The V gene is TRBV11-2, the J gene TRBJ2-2, with a weak D call TRBD2 (5 bases). The CDR3 covers 15 residues. V was clipped by 1 base and J by 4 bases, with 10 bases between them. CDR1 is SGHAT, CDR2 FQNNGV, per germline. The CDR3 DNA reads as TGTGCCAGCAGCTTAGGATGGGCGGGCACCGGGGAGCTGTTTTTT. Residues: CASSLGWAGTGELFF.

This chain uses TRBV27 with TRBJ2-3; D might be TRBD1 (6 bases). Between the trimmed V and J ends, which lost 4 bases and 3 bases, there was a span of 14 bases. The CDR3 runs 15 residues. Germline loops: CDR1 MNHEY, CDR2 SMNVEV (reference sequence). CDR3 amino acids: CASSYLGGATDTQYF. CDR3 DNA sequence: TGTGCCAGCAGTTACTTAGGGGGAGCGACAGATACGCAGTATTTT.

This chain links TRBV28 with TRBJ1-5; no definite D call. V lost 10 bases and J lost 12, with 19 bases in between. CDR1 and CDR2 (germline): MDHEN, SYDVKM. The CDR3 spans 12 residues. CDR3 DNA: TGTGCCACCACTATAAACGATCGGGGCCAGCATTTT. This sequence encodes CATTINDRGQHF.

This chain links TRBV5-6 with TRBJ2-7, with TRBD2 matching over 7 bases. CDR3 size: 13 residues. Per germline, CDR1 SGHDT and CDR2 YYEEEE. With 10 bases clipped from V and 0 bases from J, the junction kept 7 bases outside the gene matches. DNA of the CDR3: TGTGCCTCCGAAGGGGAGGGCTCCTACGAGCAGTACTTC. Protein product: CASEGEGSYEQYF. The entire variable domain, with the rest obtained from reference TRBV5-6 and TRBJ2-7, is as follows: DAGVTQSPTHLIKTRGQQVTLRCSPKSGHDTVSWYQQALGQGPQFIFQYYEEEERQRGNFPDRFSGHQFPNYSSELNVNALLLGDSALYLCASEGEGSYEQYFGPGTRLTVT.

The chain combines TRBV7-9 with TRBJ2-7; 8 bases fit TRBD2. The CDR3 consists of 14 residues. CDR1 and CDR2 (germline): SEHNR, FQNEAQ (reference sequence). V lost 3 bases, J lost 2 bases, and 3 bases stayed unmatched. The DNA of the CDR3 is TGTGCCAGCAGCTTCTTAGCGGGAACCTACGAGCAGTACTTC. Translated, it gives CASSFLAGTYEQYF.

Note on this clone: Other DNA sequences in the sample encode the same CDR3. This CDR3 is CASSQVDMGFSNQPQHF. CDR3 coding DNA: TGCGCCAGCAGCCAAGTTGATATGGGTTTTAGCAATCAGCCCCAGCATTTT. V usage is TRBV4-1 and J usage is TRBJ1-5, with D unclear. The V end lost 1 base, the J end lost 0 bases, and 13 bases lay between the germline ends. The CDR3 length is 17 residues. Germline-derived CDR1 and CDR2 are MGHRA and YSYEKL.

V usage is TRBV14 and J usage is TRBJ1-1; D is ambiguous. The V end lost 1 base, the J end lost 11 bases, and 11 bases lay between the germline ends. Per germline, CDR1 SGHDN and CDR2 FVKESK. The CDR3 has 12 amino acids. In nucleotides, the CDR3 is TGTGCCAGCAGCCAAGGGGTAGGGCGGGCTTTCTTT. As protein: CASSQGVGRAFF.

The rearrangement uses TRBV6-1 and TRBJ1-2; TRBD1 might be the D (5 bases). Trimming took 3 bases from V and 10 from J, leaving 18 bases between them. In germline, CDR1 is MNHNS, CDR2 SASEGT. The CDR3 covers 14 residues. CDR3 sequence: CASSELQGTDHYTF. CDR3 nucleotides: TGTGCCAGCAGTGAGCTTCAGGGCACCGATCACTACACCTTC.

The gene calls are TRBV5-5 and TRBJ1-1; perhaps TRBD1 as D (5 bases). V was shortened by 4 bases and J by 7 bases, with 11 bases between the two germline ends. CDR1 is SGHKS, CDR2 YYEKEE, per germline (reference sequence). This CDR3 contains 12 residues. CDR3 sequence reads: CASSMDIYEAFF. DNA of the CDR3: TGTGCCAGCAGCATGGACATCTATGAAGCTTTCTTT.

This chain joins TRBV10-3 and TRBJ1-5; D is possibly TRBD1 (5 bases). Trimming removed 0 bases at V and 1 base at J, with 7 bases between. The CDR3 extends over 15 amino acids. Germline V lookup: CDR1 ENHRY, CDR2 SYGVKD. CDR3 region: CAISESGTSNQPQHF. CDR3 bases: TGTGCCATCAGTGAGTCCGGGACGAGCAATCAGCCCCAGCATTTT.

The V call is TRBV23-1, the J call TRBJ1-1; D remains ambiguous. TRBV23-1 is an ORF, and what it does is uncertain. V lost 2 bases, J lost 0 bases, and 22 bases lay in between. This CDR3 comprises 19 residues. CDR3 sequence (DNA): TGCGCCAGCAGTCAACCCCCCGAGGCCTGTGCTCCAATGAACACTGAAGCTTTCTTT. Its translation: CASSQPPEACAPMNTEAFF.

The genes are TRBV19 and TRBJ2-4; D is possibly TRBD1 (6 bases). Trimming pared 2 bases from V and 1 base from J, leaving 6 bases between. Per the germline V gene, CDR1 is LNHDA and CDR2 is SQIVND (reference sequence). This CDR3 is 14 amino acids long. The CDR3 bases are TGTGCCAGTAGTATACAGGGGGCCAAAAACATTCAGTACTTC. This codes for CASSIQGAKNIQYF. The full variable domain, with the rest looked up from reference TRBV19 and TRBJ2-4, is DGGITQSPKYLFRKEGQNVTLSCEQNLNHDAMYWYRQDPGQGLRLIYYSQIVNDFQKGDIAEGYSVSREKKESFPLTVTSAQKNPTAFYLCASSIQGAKNIQYFGAGTRLSVL.

The DNA for the CDR3 is TGCGCCAGCAGTGAGCAAAGCGGCTACGAGCAGTACTTC. Its translation is CASSEQSGYEQYF. V usage is TRBV10-1 and J usage is TRBJ2-7; a possible D gene is TRBD2 (5 bases). The CDR3 sequence is 13 residues long. Germline-derived CDR1 and CDR2 are WNHNN and SYGVQD (reference sequence). Deletions cut 2 bases from V and 3 bases from J, with 8 bases between.

The chain couples TRBV27 to TRBJ2-1; D perhaps matches TRBD2 (6 bases). The CDR3 has 14 residues. Trimming shortened V by 7 bases and J by 0 bases, and 10 bases separated the two germline ends. Germline lookup yields CDR1 MNHEY and CDR2 SMNVEV (reference sequence). CDR3 bases: TGTGCCAGCAAGGAGGGTTACTCCTACAATGAGCAGTTCTTC. This gives the protein CASKEGYSYNEQFF.

The gene calls are TRBV11-3 and TRBJ2-1; 7 nucleotides match TRBD2. Germline loops: CDR1 SGHNT, CDR2 YENEEA. The V and J ends lost 4 bases and 4 bases, in that order; junction bases with no gene match: 16. The CDR3 is 18 amino acids. The CDR3 coding sequence is TGTGCCAGCAGCTCTAGGCCCCGCCTAGCGGTACCGTACAATGAGCAGTTCTTC. It codes for CASSSRPRLAVPYNEQFF.

The chain links TRBV5-1 to TRBJ2-2, with D possibly TRBD1 on 5 matching bases. CDR3 length: 14 amino acids. Trimming removed 7 bases from V and 4 bases from J, with 14 bases in between. Germline V lookup: CDR1 SGHRS, CDR2 YFSETQ. The CDR3 DNA reads as TGCGCCAGCTCAAGCAGGGCCATCACCGGGGAGCTGTTTTTT. Its protein product is CASSSRAITGELFF.

V and J are TRBV6-6 and TRBJ2-3, with 8 bases that match TRBD2. This CDR3 has 15 residues. V shed 6 bases and J 2 bases; nucleotides not matched to a gene: 7. Germline V lookup: CDR1 MNHNY, CDR2 SVGAGI (reference sequence). For the CDR3, the DNA is TGTGCCAGCAGACTTAATAGCGGGATCACAGATACGCAGTATTTT. Translated, it gives CASRLNSGITDTQYF.